This record concerns one T cell receptor beta chain sequence. Antigen: not known. This sample stems from a study of OX40 agonist ivuxolimab in advanced cancers. The method was immunoSEQ multiplex PCR; TCRdb's version includes in-frame clones alone and lacks a portion of them. The sample lists fewer than 80,000 clones, roughly 89% occurring once. Germline values: CDR1 LGHNA, CDR2 YNFKEQ. The CDR3 has 16 amino acids. The junction had 9 bases not matched to a gene; V was cut back by 4 bases and J by 2 bases. Autoimmune disease history or systemic immunosuppression led to patients being barred. Study results and caveats: Patients with a partial response at 0.1-3.0 mg/kg had among the lowest clonal expansion.

This sequence joins TRBV4-2 and TRBJ2-3, with 7 bases aligning to TRBD2. The sequence came from an adult with an advanced solid tumor such as melanoma, head and neck, liver or kidney cancer. The source was CD4+ or CD8+ T cells sorted from blood, collected in a trial of the OX40 agonist ivuxolimab. CDR3: CASSPRGSGTTDTQYF. The CDR3 nucleotides read TGTGCCAGCAGCCCCCGGGGGAGCGGGACCACAGATACGCAGTATTTT.